This T cell receptor beta chain comes out of a study of blood T cell repertoires in COVID-19. Unmatched junction bases numbered 4, after V lost 4 bases and J lost 3 bases. Germline V gives CDR1 SEHNR, CDR2 FQNEAQ (reference sequence). The CDR3 has 15 residues. In the authors' workflow: The authors estimated nucleated cell counts from reference gene primer amplification. Method: immunoSEQ multiplex PCR; TCRdb's copy keeps in-frame clones and lacks some. D and trimming were read from the DNA, whereas the V and J calls and clone size are those reported in that table. The top ten clones hold about 7% of a sample with 120,000 to 150,000 clones, 84% of them seen once. This clone was observed a handful of times.

Sequencing was performed on peripheral blood. The rearrangement joins TRBV7-9 to TRBJ2-2; 8 bases line up with TRBD1. This receptor was taken from a human donor in a cohort sampled during active COVID-19. This CDR3 is CASSSGQGHTGELFF. The DNA of the CDR3 is TGTGCCAGCAGCTCCGGACAGGGACACACCGGGGAGCTGTTTTTT.